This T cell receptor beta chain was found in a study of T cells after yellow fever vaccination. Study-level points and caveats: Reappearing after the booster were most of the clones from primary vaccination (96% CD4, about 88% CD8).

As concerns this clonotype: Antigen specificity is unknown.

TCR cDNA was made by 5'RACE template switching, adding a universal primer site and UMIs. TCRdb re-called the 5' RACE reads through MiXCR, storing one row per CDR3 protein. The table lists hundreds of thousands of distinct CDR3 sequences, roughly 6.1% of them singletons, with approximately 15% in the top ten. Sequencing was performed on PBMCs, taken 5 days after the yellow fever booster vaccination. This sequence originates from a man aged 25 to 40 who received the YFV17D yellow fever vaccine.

The CDR3 DNA is TGTGCCAGCAGCCGTCTAGCGGGGATCCAAGAGACCCAGTACTTC. Translated, it gives CASSRLAGIQETQYF. The chain joins TRBV3-1 to TRBJ2-5; 9 bases are shared with TRBD2. The V gene end was trimmed by 4 bases and the J gene end by 1 base; junction bases not matched to a gene: 4. Germline CDR1 reads LGHDT; CDR2 reads YNNKEL (reference sequence). There are 15 residues in the CDR3.